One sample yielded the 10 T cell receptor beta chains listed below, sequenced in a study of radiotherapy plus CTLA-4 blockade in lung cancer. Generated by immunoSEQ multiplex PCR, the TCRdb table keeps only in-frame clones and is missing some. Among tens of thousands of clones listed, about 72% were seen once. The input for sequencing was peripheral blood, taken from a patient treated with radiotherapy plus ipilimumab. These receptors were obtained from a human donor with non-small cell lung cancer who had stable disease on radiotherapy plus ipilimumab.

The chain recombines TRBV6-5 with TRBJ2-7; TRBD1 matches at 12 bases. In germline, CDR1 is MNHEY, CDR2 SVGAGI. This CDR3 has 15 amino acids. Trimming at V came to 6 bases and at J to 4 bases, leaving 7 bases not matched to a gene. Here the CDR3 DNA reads TGTGCCAGCAGCCCCGGGACAGGGGGCAAATACGAGCAGTACTTC. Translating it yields CASSPGTGGKYEQYF.

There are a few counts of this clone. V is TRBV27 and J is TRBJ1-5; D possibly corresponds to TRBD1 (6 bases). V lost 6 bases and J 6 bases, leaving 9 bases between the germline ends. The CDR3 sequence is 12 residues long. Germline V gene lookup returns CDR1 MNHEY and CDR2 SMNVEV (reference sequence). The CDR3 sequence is CASSTGFQPQHF. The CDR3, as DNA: TGTGCCAGCAGCACAGGGTTTCAGCCCCAGCATTTT.

CDR3 nucleotide sequence: TGTGCCAGCAGTTTAAGATCCCCGGACATCCGAGGGTATAATGAGCAGTTCTTC. Encoded protein: CASSLRSPDIRGYNEQFF. V usage is TRBV27 and J usage is TRBJ2-1; either TRBD1 or TRBD2 may fit D (5 bases each). V lost 2 bases to trimming and J lost 7 bases, with 24 bases between them. The CDR3 spans 18 residues. The germline CDR1 and CDR2 sequences are MNHEY and SMNVEV (reference sequence).

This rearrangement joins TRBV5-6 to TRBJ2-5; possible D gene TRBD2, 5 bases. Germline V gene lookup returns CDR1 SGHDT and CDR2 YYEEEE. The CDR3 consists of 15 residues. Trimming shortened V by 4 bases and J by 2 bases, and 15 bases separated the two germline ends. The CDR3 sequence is CASSPRVGWQETQYF. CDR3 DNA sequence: TGTGCCAGCAGCCCGCGGGTGGGGTGGCAAGAGACCCAGTACTTC.

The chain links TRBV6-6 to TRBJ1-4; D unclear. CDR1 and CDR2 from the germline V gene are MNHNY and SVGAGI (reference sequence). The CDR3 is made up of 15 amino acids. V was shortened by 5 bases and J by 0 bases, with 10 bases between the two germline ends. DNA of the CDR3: TGTGCCAGCAGTGGCGTGGGAGCAACTAATGAAAAACTGTTTTTT. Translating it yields CASSGVGATNEKLFF.

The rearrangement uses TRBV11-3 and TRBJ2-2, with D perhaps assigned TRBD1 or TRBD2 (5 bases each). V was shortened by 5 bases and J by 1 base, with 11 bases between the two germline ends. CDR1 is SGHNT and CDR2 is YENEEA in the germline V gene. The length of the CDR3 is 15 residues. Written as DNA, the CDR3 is TGTGCCAGCAGCCTCAAGGGGAGGAACACCGGGGAGCTGTTTTTT. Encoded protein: CASSLKGRNTGELFF.

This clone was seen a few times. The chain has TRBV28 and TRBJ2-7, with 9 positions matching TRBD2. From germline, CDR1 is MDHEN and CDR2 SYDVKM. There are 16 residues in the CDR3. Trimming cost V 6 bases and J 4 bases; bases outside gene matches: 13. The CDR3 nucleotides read TGTGCCAGCAGCGCGCCGCTAGCGGGGATTTCATACGAGCAGTACTTC. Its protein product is CASSAPLAGISYEQYF.

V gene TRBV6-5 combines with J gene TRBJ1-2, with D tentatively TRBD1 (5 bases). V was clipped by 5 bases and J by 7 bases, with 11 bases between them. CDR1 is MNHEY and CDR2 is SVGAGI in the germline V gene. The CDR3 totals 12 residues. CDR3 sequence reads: CASSAGQAGYTF. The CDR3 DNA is TGTGCCAGCAGTGCCGGACAAGCTGGCTACACCTTC.

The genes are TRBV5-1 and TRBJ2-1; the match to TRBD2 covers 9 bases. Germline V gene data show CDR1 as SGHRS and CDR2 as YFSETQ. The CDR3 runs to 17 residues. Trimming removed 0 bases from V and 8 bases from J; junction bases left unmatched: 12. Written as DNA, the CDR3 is TGCGCCAGCAGCTTGGAGGGGGTGGCGGGGGGGATCGATGAGCAGTTCTTC. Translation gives CASSLEGVAGGIDEQFF.

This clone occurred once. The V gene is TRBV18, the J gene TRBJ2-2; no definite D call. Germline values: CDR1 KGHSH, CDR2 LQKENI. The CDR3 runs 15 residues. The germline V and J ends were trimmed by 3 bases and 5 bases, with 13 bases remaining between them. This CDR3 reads CASSPSTPQTGELFF. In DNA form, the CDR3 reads TGTGCCAGCTCACCTTCGACTCCACAGACCGGGGAGCTGTTTTTT.